Described below is a single T cell receptor beta chain sequence and its context. The CDR3 is made up of 15 amino acids. Germline V gene sequence: CDR1 GTSNPN, CDR2 SVGIG (reference sequence). V dropped 0 bases and J dropped 0; count of bases not matched to a gene: 2. The method was immunoSEQ multiplex PCR; TCRdb's version includes in-frame clones alone and lacks a portion of them. The table lists about 660,000 clones, 88% of them singletons. The sample comes from a study of shared T cell receptors in the human thymus. This same sample was also part of a study on human thymus T cells. That paper states: The thymus was resected at corrective cardiac surgery. Repertoires sampled from thymus and blood appeared biased in V and J gene usage. As related research reported, thymic repertoires overlapped highly among unrelated individuals.

V usage is TRBV30 and J usage is TRBJ2-7; TRBD2 matches at 10 bases. The source of this sequence is a boy in the first two years of life with a congenital heart defect. The sequenced sample was thymocytes. The CDR3 DNA reads as TGTGCCTGGAGTGTACTAGCGGGGAGCTCCTACGAGCAGTACTTC. Its protein product is CAWSVLAGSSYEQYF.